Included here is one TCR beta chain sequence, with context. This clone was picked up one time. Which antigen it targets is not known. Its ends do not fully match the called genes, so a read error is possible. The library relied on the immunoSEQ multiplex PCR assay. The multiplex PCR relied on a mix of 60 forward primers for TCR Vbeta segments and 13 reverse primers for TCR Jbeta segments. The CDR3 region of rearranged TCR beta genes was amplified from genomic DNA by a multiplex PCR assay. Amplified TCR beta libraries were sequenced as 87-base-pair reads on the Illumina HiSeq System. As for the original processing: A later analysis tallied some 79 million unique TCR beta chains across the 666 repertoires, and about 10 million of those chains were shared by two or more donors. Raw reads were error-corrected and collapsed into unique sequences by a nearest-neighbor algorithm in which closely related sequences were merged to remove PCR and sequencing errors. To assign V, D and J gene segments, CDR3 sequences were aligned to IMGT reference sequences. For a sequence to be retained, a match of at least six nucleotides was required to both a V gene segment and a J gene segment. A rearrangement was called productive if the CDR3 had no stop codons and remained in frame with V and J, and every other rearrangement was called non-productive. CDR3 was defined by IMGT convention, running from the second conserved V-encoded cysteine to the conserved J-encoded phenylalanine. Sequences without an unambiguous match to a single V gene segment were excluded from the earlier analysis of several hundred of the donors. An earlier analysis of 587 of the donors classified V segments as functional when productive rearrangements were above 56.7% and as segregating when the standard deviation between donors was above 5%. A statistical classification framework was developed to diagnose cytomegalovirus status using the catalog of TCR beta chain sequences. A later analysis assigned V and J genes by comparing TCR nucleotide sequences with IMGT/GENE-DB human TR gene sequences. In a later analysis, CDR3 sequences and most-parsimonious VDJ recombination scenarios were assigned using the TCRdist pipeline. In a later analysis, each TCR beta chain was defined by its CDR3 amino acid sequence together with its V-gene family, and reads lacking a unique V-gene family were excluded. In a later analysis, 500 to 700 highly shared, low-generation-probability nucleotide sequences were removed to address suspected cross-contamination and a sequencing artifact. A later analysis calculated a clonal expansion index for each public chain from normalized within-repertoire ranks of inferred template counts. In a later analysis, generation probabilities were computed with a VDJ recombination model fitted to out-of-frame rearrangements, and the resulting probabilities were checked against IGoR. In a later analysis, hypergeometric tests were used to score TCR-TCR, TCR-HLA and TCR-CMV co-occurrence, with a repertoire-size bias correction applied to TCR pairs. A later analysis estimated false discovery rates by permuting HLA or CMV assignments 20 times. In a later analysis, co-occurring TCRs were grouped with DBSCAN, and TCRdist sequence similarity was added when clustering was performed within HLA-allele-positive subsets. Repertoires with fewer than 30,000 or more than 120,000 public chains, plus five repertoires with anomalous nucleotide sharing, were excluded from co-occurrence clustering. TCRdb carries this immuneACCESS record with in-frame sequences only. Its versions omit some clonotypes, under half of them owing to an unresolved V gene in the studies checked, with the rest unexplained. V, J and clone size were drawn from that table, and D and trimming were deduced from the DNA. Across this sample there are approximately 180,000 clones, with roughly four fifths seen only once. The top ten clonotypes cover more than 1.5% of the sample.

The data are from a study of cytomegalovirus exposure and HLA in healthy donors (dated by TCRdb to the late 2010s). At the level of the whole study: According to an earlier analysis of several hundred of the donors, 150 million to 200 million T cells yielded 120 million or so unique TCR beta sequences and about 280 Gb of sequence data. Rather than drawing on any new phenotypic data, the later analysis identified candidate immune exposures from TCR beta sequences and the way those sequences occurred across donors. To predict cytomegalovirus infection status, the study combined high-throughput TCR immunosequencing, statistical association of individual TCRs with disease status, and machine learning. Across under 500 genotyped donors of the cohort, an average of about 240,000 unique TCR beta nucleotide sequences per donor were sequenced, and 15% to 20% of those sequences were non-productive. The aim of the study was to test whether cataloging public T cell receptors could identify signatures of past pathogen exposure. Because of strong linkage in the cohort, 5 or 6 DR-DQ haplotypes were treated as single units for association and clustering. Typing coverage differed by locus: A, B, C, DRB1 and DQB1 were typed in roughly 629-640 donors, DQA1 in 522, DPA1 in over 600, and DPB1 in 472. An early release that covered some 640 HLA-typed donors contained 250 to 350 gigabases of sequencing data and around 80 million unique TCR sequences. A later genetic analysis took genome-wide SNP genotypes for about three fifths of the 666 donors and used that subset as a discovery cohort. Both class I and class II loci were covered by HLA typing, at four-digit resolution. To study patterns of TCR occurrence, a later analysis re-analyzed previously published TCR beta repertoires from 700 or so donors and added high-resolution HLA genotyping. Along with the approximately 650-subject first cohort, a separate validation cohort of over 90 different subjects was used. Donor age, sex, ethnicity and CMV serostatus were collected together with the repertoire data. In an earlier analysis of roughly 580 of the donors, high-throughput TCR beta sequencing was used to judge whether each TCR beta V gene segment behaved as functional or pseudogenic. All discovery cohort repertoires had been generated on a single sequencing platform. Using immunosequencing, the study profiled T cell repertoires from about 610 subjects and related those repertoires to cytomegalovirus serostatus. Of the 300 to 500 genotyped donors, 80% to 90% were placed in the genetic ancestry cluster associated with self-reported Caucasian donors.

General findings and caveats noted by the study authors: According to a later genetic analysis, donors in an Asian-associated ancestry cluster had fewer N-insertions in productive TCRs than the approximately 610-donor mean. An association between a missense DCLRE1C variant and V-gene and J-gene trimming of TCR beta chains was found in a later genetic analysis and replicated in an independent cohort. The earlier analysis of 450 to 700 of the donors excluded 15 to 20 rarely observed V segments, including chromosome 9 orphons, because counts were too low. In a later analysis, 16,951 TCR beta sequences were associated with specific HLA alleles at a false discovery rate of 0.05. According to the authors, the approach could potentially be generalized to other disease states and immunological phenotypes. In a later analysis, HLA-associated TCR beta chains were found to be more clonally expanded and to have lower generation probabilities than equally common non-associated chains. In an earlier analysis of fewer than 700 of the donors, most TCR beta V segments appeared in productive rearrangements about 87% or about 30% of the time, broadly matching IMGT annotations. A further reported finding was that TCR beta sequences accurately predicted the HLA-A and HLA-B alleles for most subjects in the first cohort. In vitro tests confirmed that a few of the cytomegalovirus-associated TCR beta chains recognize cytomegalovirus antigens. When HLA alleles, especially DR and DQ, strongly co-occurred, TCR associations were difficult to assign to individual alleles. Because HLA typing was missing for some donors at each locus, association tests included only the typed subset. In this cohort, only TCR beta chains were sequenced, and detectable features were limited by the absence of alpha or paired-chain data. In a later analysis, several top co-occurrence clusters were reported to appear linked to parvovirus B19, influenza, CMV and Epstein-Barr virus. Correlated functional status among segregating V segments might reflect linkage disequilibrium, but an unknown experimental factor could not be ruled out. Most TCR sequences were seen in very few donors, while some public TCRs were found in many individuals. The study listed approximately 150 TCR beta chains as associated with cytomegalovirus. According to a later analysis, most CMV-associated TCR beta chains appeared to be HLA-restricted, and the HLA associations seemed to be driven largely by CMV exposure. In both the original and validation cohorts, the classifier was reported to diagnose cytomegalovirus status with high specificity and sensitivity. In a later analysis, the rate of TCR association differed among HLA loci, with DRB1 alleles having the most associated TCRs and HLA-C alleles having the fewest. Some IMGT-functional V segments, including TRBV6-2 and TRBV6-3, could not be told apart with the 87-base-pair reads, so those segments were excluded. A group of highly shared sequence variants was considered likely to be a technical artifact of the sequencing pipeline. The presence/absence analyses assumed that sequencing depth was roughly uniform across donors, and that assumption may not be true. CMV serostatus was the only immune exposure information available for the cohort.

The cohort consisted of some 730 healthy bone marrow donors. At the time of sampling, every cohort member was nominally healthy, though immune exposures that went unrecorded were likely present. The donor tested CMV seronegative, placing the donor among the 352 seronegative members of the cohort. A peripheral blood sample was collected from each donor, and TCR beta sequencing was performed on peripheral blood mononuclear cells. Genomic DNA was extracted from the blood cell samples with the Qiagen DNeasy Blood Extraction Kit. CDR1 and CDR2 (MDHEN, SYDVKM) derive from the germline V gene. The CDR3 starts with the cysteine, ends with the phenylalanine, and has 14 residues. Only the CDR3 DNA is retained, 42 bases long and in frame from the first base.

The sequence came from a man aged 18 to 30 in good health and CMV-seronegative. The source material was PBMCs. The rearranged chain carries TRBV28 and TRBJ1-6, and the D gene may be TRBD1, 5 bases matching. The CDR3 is CACRTGTSNSPLHF. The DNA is TGTGCCTGCAGAACCGGGACTTCTAATTCACCCCTCCACTTT.